Described below is a single TCR beta chain sequence and its context. There is no known antigen for this receptor. Base-call qualities are not available, and no considerably larger clone is one nucleotide away. The data derive from a study of T cell repertoires in cytomegalovirus infection (dated by TCRdb to about 2019). In terms of the full investigation: Donor HLA type was relevant to the analysis, as public TCR beta signatures indicated carriage of CMV infection together with the matching HLA type. The investigation overall reported the following: In both this cohort and an independent cohort of more than 350 donors, the cumulative frequency of public TCR beta family members distinguished carriers of CMV infection plus the relevant HLA type. The ex vivo response was dominated by HLA-C-restricted CMV-specific TCR beta clonotypes, which also provided the single most frequent clonotype in two of eight donors.

Sequencing instrument: Illumina HiSeq 1500. In TCRdb, the public reads were trimmed at Q25 with fastp and aligned with MiXCR, with productive beta chains retained. Merged by CDR3 protein, the rows form single entries marked with the most common genes and DNA. Here the sample has a few hundred thousand distinct CDR3 sequences; roughly an eighth occur a single time. 8.8% of the sample belongs to the ten largest clones. The sequence derives from a human donor in good health (CMV status not recorded). Some clones in this sample may be carry-over from other donors' samples. The source material was PBMCs.

The nucleotides are TGTGCCAGCAGCTTAGTCGGCCGCGGGCTTTTGGAGACCCAGTACTTC. Translated, this is CASSLVGRGLLETQYF. The chain couples TRBV7-2 to TRBJ2-5, and TRBD2 may be the D gene, going by 5 matching bases. The CDR3 contains 16 residues, cysteine and phenylalanine counted. Kept here is only the CDR3 DNA, which spans 48 bases and is read in frame from base 1. Trimming removed 1 base from V and 5 bases from J, leaving 17 bases between the germline ends. CDR1 is given as SGHTA and CDR2 as FQGNSA, both from the germline V gene.